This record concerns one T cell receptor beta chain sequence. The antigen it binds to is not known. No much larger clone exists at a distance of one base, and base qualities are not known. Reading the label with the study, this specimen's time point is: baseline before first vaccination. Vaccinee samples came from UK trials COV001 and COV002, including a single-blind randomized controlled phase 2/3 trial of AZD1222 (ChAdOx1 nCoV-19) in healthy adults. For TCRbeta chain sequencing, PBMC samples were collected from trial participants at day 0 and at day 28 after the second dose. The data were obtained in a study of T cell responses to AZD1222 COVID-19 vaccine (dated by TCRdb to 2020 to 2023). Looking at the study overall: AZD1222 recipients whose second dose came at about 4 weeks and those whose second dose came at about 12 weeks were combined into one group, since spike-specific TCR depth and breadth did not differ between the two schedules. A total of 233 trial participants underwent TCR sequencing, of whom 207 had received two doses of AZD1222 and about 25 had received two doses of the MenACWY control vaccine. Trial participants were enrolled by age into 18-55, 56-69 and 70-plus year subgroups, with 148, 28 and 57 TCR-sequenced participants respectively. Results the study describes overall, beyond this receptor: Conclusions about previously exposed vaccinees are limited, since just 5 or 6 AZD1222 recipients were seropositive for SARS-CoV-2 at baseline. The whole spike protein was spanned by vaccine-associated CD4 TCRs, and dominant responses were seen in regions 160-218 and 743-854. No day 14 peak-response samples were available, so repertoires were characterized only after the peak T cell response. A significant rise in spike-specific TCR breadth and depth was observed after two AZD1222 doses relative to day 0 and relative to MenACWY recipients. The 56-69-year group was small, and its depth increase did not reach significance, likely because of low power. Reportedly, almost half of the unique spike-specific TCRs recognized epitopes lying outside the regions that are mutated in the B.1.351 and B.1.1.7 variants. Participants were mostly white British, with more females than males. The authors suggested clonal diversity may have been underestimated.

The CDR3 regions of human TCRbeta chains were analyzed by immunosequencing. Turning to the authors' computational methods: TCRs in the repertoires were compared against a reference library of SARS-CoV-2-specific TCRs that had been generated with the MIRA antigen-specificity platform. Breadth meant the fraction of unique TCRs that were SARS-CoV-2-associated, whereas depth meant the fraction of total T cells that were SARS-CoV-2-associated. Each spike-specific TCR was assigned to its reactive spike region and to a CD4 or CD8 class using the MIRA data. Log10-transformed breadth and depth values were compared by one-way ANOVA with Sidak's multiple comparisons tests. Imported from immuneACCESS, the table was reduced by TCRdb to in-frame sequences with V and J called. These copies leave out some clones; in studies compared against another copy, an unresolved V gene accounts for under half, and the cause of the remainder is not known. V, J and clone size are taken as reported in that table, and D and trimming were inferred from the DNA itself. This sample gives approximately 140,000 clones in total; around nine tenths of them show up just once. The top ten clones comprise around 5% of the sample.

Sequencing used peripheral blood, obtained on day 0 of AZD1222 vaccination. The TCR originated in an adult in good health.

The CDR3 reads CAISPLSPPGYSYEQYF. The bases read TGTGCCATCAGCCCACTGAGCCCTCCGGGCTACTCCTACGAGCAGTACTTC. This receptor chain uses TRBV10-3 and TRBJ2-7; no D gene can be assigned with confidence. Its CDR3 holds 17 amino acids, cysteine through phenylalanine. The kept DNA is CDR3 alone, 51 bases in frame from the first base. V loses 6 bases of germline sequence and J loses 0 bases, and the interval between the two ends is 21 bases. From the germline V gene, CDR1 is ENHRY and CDR2 is SYGVKD.